The source of this T cell receptor (beta chain) is a study of high-grade serous ovarian cancer treatment subgroups. Study-wide background: Each sample yielded on average roughly 8,200 unique TCR beta rearrangements from approximately 13,000 reads. General observations from the study: TCR relatedness rose with neoantigen level and trended with mutation load. Same-patient tumor repertoires overlapped at roughly 0.095 to 0.85; different patients barely overlapped. Bulk tumor TCR sequencing gave no spatial information.

Tumor samples were obtained before definitive surgery or chemotherapy. Generated by immunoSEQ multiplex PCR, the TCRdb table keeps only in-frame clones and is missing some. The profile shows thousands of clones, about 66% of them singletons. This clone was seen a few times. Its specificity is not known. The CDR3 loop spans 14 amino acids. J gave up 4 bases and V 6 bases, and 7 bases lay outside the gene matches. From germline, CDR1 is KGHSH and CDR2 LQKENI. This chain connects TRBV18 to TRBJ1-2, with 8 bases matching TRBD1. The sequence derives from a human donor with high-grade serous ovarian cancer. Sequenced material: tumor tissue. The DNA for the CDR3 is TGTGCCAGCTCCCCCGGACAGGGTCTCTATGGCTACACCTTC. The encoded protein is CASSPGQGLYGYTF.